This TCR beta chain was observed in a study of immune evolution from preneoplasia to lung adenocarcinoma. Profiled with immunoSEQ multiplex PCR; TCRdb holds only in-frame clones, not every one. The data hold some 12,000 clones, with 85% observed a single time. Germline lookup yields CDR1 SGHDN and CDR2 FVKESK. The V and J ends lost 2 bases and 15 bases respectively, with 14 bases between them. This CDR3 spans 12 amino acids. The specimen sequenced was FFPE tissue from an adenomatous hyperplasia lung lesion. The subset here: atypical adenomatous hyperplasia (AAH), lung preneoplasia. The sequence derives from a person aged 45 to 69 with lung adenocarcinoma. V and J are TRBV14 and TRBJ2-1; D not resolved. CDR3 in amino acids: CASSQRNLGRFF. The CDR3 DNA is TGTGCCAGCAGCCAAAGAAACCTAGGTCGGTTCTTC.